The T cell receptor (beta chain) under discussion was sequenced for a study of identical twins. One entry per CDR3 protein, called by TCRdb with MiXCR from the 5' RACE reads. Altogether 240,000 or so distinct CDR3 sequences are present, about an eighth being singletons, with the ten largest covering under 4.5%. Trimming shortened V by 6 bases and J by 0 bases, and 12 bases separated the two germline ends. CDR3 length equals 14 residues. Per the germline V gene, CDR1 is SGDLS and CDR2 is YYNGEE. This same sample was also taken into another study, of yellow fever vaccine responses in identical twins.

The sample was memory (CD45RO+) T cells sorted from blood. The source is a woman under 30 in good health. The chain couples TRBV9 to TRBJ2-5, with D perhaps TRBD1 (6 bases). CDR3 nucleotide sequence: TGTGCCAGCACCAGAGGACAGAACCAAGAGACCCAGTACTTC. Its translation: CASTRGQNQETQYF.